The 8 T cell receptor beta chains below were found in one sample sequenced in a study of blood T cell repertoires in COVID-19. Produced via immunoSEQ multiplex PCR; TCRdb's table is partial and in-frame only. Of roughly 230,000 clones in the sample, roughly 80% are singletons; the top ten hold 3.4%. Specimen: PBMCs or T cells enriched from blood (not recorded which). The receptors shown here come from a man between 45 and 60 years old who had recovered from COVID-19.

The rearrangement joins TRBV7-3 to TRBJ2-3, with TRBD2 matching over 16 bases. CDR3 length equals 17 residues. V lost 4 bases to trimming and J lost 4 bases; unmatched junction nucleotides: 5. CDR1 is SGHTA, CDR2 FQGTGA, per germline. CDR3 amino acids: CASSSPGTSGGADTQYF. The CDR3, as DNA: TGTGCCAGCAGCTCCCCCGGGACTAGCGGGGGGGCAGATACGCAGTATTTT. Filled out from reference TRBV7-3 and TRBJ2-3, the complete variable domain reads GAGVSQTPSNKVTEKGKYVELRCDPISGHTALYWYRQSLGQGPEFLIYFQGTGAADDSGLPNDRFFAVRPEGSVSTLKIQRTERGDSAVYLCASSSPGTSGGADTQYFGPGTRLTVL.

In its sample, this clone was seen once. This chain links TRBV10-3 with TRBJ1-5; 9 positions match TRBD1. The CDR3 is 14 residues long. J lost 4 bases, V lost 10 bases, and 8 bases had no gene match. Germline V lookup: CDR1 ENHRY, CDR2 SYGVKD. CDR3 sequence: CATGDRAQNQPQHF. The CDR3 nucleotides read TGTGCCACGGGGGACAGGGCTCAAAATCAGCCCCAGCATTTT.

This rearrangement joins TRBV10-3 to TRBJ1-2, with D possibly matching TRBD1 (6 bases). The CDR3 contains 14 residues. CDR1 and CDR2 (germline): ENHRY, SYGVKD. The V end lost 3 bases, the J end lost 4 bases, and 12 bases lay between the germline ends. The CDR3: CAISEAGAGYGYTF. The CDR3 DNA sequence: TGTGCCATCAGTGAAGCGGGGGCGGGCTATGGCTACACCTTC.

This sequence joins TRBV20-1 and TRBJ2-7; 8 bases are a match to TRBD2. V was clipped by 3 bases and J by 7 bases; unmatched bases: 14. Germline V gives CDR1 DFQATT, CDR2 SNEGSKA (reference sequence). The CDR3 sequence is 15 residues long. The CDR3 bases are TGCAGTGCTAGTCTTGGACCGGGGGGGCGACGTGAGCAGTACTTC. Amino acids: CSASLGPGGRREQYF.

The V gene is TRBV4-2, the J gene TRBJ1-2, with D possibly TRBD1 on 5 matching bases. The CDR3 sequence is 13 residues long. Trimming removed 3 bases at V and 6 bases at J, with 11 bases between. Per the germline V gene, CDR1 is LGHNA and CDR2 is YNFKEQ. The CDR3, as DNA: TGTGCCAGCAGCCATCCGACCAGGGATGGCTACACCTTC. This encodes CASSHPTRDGYTF.

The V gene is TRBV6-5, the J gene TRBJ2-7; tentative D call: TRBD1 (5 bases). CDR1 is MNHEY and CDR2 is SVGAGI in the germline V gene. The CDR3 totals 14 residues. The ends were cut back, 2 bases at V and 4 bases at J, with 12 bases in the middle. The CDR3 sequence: CASSYARGWYEQYF. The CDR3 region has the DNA TGTGCCAGCAGTTACGCAAGGGGCTGGTACGAGCAGTACTTC.

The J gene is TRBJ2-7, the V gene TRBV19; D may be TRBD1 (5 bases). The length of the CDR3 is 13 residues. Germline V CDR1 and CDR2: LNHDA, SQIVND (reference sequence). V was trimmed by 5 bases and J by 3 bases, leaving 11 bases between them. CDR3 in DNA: TGTGCCAGTAGTCCGACAGCCAACTACGAGCAGTACTTC. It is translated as CASSPTANYEQYF. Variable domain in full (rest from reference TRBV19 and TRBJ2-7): DGGITQSPKYLFRKEGQNVTLSCEQNLNHDAMYWYRQDPGQGLRLIYYSQIVNDFQKGDIAEGYSVSREKKESFPLTVTSAQKNPTAFYLCASSPTANYEQYFGPGTRLTVT.

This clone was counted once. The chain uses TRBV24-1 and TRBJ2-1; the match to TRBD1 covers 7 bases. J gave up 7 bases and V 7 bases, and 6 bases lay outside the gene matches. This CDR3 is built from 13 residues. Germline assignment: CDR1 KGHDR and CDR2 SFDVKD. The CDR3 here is CATSLTGENEQFF. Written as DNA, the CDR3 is TGTGCCACCAGCCTCACAGGGGAAAATGAGCAGTTCTTC.